This T cell receptor (beta chain) was sequenced for a study of CD8 T cells in Susac syndrome. In blood CD8+ and CD4+ T cells, TCR beta underwent sequencing. The table lists this clonotype with a count of one. Deletions cut 7 bases from V and 7 bases from J, with 7 bases between. CDR1 is LNHDA, CDR2 SQIVND, per germline (reference sequence). CDR3 length: 10 amino acids. Random hexamers were used to reverse transcribe an amount of about 0.45 to 1 ug RNA. Each CDR3 protein gets one entry after TCRdb re-called the immunoSEQ multiplex PCR reads with MiXCR. This table holds about 130,000 distinct CDR3 sequences, around 94% found once.

The receptor comes from a human donor with Susac syndrome. This rearrangement joins TRBV19 to TRBJ2-5; weak D call: TRBD1 (5 bases). The sample was CD8+ T cells from PBMCs. The chain's CDR3 is CASTQGTQYF. The CDR3 nucleotides are TGTGCCAGTACCCAGGGGACCCAGTACTTC.